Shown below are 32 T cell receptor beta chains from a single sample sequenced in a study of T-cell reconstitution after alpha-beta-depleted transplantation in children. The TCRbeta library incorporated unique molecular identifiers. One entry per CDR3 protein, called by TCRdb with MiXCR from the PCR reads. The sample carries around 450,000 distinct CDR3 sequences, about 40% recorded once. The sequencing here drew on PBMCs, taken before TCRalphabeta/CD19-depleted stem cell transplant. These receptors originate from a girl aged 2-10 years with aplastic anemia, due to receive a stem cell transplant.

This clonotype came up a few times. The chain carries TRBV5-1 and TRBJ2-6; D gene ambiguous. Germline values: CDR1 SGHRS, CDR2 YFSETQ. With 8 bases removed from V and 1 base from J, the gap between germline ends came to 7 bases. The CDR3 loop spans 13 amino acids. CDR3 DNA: TGCGCCAGGCCGGGTTCTGGGGCCAACGTCCTGACTTTC. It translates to CARPGSGANVLTF.

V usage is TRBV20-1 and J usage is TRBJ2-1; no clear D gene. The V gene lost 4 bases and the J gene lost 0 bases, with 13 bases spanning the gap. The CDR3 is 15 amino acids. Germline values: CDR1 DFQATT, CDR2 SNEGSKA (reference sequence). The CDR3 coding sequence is TGCAGTGCTACCATCCTGAAGAGCTCCTACAATGAGCAGTTCTTC. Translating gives CSATILKSSYNEQFF.

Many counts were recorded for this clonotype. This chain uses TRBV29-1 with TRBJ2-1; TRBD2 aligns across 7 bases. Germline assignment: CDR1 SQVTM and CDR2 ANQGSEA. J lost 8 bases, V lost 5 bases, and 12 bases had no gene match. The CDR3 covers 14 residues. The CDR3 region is CSVSGGSISYEQFF. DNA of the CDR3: TGCAGCGTTTCCGGCGGGAGCATTTCCTATGAGCAGTTCTTC.

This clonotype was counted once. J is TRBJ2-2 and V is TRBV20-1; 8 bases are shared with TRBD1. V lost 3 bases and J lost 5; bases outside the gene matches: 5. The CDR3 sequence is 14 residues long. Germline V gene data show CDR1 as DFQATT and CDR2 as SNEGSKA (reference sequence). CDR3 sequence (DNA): TGCAGTGCTAGGGCAGGGGGCACGACCGGGGAGCTGTTTTTT. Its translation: CSARAGGTTGELFF.

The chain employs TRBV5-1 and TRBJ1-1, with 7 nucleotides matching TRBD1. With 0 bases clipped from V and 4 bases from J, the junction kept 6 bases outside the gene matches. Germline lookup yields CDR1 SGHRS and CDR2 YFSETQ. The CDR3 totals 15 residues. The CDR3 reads CASSLEGPGGTEAFF. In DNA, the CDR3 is TGCGCCAGCAGCTTGGAGGGGCCAGGGGGCACTGAAGCTTTCTTT.

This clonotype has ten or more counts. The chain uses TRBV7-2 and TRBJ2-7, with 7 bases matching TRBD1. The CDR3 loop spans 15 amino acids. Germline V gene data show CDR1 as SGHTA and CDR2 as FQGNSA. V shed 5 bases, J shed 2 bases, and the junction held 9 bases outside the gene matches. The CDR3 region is CASSETGRGAYEQYF. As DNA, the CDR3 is TGTGCCAGCAGCGAGACAGGGAGAGGGGCCTACGAGCAGTACTTC.

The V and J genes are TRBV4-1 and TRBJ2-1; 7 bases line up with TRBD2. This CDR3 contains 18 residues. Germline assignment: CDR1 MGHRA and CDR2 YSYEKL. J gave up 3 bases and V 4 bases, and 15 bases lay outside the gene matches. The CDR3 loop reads CASSPIHSSGIDYNEQFF. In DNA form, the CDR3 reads TGCGCCAGCAGCCCGATACATTCTAGCGGAATCGACTACAATGAGCAGTTCTTC.

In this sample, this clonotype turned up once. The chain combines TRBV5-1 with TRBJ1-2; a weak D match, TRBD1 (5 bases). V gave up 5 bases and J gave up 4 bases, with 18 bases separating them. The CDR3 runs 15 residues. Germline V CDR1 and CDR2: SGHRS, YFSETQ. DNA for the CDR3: TGCGCCAGCAGGGCGGGGGTCGGGGAGAGCTATGGCTACACCTTC. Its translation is CASRAGVGESYGYTF.

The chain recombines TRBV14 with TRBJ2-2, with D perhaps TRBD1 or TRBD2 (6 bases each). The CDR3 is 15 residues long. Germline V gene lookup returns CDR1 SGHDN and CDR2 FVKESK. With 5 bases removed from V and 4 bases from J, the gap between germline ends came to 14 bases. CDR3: CASSSLGGLTGELFF. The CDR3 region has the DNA TGTGCCAGCAGCAGTCTGGGGGGCCTCACCGGGGAGCTGTTTTTT. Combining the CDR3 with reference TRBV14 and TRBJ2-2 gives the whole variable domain EAGVTQFPSHSVIEKGQTVTLRCDPISGHDNLYWYRRVMGKEIKFLLHFVKESKQDESGMPNNRFLAERTGGTYSTLKVQPAELEDSGVYFCASSSLGGLTGELFFGEGSRLTVL.

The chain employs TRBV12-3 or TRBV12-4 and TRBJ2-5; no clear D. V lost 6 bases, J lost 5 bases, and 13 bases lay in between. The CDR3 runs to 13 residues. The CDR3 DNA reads TGTGCCAGCAGGGCTCTGGGGTTGGAGACCCAGTACTTC. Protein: CASRALGLETQYF.

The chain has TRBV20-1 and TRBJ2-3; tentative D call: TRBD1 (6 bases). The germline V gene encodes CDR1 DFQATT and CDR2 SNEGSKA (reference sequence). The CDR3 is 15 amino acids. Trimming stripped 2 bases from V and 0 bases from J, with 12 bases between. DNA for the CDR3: TGCAGTGCTAGAAAAGGGGGATCTAGCACAGATACGCAGTATTTT. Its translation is CSARKGGSSTDTQYF.

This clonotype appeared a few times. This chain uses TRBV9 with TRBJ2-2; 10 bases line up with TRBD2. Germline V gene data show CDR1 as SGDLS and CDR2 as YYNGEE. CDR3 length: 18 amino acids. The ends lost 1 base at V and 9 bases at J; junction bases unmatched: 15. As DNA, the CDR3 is TGTGCCAGCAGCGTAAACCCCGGGCTAGCGGGAGATGCCTGGGAGCTGTTTTTT. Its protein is CASSVNPGLAGDAWELFF.

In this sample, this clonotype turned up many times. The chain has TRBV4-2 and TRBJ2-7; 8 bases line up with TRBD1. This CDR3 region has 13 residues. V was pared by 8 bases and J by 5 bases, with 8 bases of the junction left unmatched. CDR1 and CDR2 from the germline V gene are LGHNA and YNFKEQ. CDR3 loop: CASGRQGNDEQYF. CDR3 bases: TGTGCCAGCGGGCGACAGGGGAACGACGAGCAGTACTTC.

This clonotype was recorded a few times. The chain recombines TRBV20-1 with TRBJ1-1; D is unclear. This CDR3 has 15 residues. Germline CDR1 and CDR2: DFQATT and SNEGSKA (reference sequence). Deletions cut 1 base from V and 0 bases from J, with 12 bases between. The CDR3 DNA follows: TGCAGTGCTAGAGCGGCCAGACCTATGAACACTGAAGCTTTCTTT. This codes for CSARAARPMNTEAFF.

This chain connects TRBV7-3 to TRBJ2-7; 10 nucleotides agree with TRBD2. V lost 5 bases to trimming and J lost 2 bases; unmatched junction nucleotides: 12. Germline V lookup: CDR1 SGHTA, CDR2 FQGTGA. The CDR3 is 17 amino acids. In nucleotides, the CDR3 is TGTGCCAGCAGCATAATCGTACTAGCGGGGACCACCTACGAGCAGTACTTC. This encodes CASSIIVLAGTTYEQYF.

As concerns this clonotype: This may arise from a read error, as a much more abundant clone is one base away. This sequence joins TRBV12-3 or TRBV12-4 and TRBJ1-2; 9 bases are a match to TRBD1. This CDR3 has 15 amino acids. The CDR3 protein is CASSLRDRGYYGFTF. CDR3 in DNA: TGTGCCAGCAGTTTAAGAGACAGGGGGTACTATGGCTTCACCTTC.

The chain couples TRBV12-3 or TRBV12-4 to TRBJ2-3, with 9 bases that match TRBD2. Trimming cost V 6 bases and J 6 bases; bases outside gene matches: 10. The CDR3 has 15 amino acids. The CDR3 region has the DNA TGTGCCAGCAGCCGGCGGGGGGGCCGAGGGGATACGCAGTATTTT. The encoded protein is CASSRRGGRGDTQYF.

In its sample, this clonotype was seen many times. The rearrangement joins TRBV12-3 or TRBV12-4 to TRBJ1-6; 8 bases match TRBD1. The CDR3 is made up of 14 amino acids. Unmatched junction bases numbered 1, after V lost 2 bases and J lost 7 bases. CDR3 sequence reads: CASSLTGGNSPLHF. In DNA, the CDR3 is TGTGCCAGCAGTTTAACAGGGGGGAATTCACCCCTCCACTTT.

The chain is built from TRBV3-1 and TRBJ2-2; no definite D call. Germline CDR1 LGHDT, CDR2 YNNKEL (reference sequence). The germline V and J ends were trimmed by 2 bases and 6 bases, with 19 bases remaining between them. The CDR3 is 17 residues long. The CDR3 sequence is CASSQPLGLPAAGELFF. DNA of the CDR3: TGTGCCAGCAGCCAACCCTTGGGCCTTCCGGCAGCCGGGGAGCTGTTTTTT.

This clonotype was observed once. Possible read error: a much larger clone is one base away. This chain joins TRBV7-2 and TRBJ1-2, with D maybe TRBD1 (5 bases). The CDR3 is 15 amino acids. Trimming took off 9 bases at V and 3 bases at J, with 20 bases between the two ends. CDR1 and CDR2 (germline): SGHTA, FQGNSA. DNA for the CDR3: TGTGCCAGAAGCAGGGACGGACCCGGGTACTATGGCTACACCTTC. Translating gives CARSRDGPGYYGYTF.

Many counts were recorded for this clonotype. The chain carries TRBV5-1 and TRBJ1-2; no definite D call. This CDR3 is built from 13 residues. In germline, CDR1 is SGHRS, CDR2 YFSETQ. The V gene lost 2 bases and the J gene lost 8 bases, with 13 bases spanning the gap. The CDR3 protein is CASSFGESGGYTF. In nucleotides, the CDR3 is TGCGCCAGCAGCTTCGGGGAATCGGGCGGCTACACCTTC.

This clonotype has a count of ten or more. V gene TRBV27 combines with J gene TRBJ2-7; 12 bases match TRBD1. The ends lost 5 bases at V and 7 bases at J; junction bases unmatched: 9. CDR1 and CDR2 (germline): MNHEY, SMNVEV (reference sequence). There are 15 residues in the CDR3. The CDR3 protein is CASSATGQGAEEQYF. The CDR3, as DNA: TGTGCCAGCAGTGCTACGGGACAGGGGGCGGAGGAGCAGTACTTC.

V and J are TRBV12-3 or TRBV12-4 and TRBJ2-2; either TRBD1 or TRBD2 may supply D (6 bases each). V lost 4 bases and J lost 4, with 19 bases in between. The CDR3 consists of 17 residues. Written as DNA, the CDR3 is TGTGCCAGCAGTTCTTTAAAAGGGGGGCAGGGCACCGGGGAGCTGTTTTTT. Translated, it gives CASSSLKGGQGTGELFF.

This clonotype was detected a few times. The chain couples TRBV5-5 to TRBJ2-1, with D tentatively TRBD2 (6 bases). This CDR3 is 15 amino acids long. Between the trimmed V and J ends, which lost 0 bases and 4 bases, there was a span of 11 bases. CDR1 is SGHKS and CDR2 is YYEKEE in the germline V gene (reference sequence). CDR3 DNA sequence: TGTGCCAGCAGCTTGGGGAGGGCGGGATACAATGAGCAGTTCTTC. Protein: CASSLGRAGYNEQFF.

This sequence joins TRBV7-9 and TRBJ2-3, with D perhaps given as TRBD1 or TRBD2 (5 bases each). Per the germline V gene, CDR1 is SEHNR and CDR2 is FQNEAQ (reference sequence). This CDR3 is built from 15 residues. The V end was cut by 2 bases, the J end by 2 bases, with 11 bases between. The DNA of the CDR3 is TGTGCCAGCAGCTTAAAGGGGCGGGCCACAGATACGCAGTATTTT. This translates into CASSLKGRATDTQYF.

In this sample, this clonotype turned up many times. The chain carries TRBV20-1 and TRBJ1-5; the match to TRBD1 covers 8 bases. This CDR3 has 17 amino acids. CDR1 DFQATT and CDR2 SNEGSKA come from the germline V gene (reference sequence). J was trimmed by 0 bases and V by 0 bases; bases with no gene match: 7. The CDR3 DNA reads TGCAGTGCTAGAGATAGGACAGGGCGGTATAGCAATCAGCCCCAGCATTTT. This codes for CSARDRTGRYSNQPQHF.

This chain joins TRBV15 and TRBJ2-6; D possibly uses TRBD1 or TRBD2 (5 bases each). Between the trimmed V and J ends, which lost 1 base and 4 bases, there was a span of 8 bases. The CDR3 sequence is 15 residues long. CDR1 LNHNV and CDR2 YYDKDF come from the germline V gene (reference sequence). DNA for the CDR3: TGTGCCACCAGCAGAGCCGGGGCGGGGGCCAACGTCCTGACTTTC. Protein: CATSRAGAGANVLTF.

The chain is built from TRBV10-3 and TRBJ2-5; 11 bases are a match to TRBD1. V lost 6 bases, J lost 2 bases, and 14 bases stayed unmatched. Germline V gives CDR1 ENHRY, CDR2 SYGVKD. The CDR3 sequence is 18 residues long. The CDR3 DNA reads TGTGCCATCAGGCCGGGACAGGGGGAGAGTGGGCGGCAAGAGACCCAGTACTTC. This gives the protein CAIRPGQGESGRQETQYF.

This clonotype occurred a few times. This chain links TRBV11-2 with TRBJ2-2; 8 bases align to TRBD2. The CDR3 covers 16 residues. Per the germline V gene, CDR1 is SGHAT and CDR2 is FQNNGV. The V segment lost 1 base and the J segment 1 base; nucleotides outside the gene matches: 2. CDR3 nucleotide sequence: TGTGCCAGCAGCTTAGTAGCGGGGCAGAACACCGGGGAGCTGTTTTTT. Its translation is CASSLVAGQNTGELFF.

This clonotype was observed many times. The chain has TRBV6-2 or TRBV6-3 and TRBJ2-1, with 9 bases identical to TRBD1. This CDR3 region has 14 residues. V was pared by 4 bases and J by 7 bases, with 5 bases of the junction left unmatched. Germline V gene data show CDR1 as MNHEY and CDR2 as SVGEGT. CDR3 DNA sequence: TGTGCCAGCAGTTCCGGGACAGGGATGAATGAGCAGTTCTTC. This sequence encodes CASSSGTGMNEQFF.

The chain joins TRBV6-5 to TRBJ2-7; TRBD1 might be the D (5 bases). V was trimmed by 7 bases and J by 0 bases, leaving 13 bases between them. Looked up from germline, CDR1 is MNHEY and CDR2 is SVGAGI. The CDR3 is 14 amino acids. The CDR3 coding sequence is TGTGCCAGCAAGTTGGGGCCTTACTCCTACGAGCAGTACTTC. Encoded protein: CASKLGPYSYEQYF.

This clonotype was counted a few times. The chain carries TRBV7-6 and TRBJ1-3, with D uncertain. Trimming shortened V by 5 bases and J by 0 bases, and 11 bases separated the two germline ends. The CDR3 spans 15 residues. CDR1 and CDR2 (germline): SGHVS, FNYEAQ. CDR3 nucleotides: TGTGCCAGCAGCCCCCGGACGGTCTCTGGAAACACCATATATTTT. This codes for CASSPRTVSGNTIYF. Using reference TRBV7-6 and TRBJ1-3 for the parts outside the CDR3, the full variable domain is GAGVSQSPRYKVTKRGQDVALRCDPISGHVSLYWYRQALGQGPEFLTYFNYEAQQDKSGLPNDRFSAERPEGSISTLTIQRTEQRDSAMYRCASSPRTVSGNTIYFGEGSWLTVV.